These 32 T cell receptor beta chains share one sample of origin, sequenced in a study of cytomegalovirus exposure and HLA in healthy donors. PCR amplification relied on 60 Vbeta primers (plus 13 Jbeta primers). The repertoire was sequenced with immunoSEQ multiplex PCR; TCRdb's copy has only in-frame clones and lacks some. The sample shows approximately 61,000 clones, 55% to 70% of them seen only once. The sequenced material came from PBMCs. The receptor source for this set is a woman between 50 and 59 years old in good health and CMV-seronegative.

Note on this clone: With a much larger clone just one base away, this may be a read error. The genes are TRBV5-5 and TRBJ2-7, with 9 bases identical to TRBD1. The CDR3 has 13 amino acids. The germline V gene encodes CDR1 SGHKS and CDR2 YYEKEE (reference sequence). Trimming took 3 bases from V and 2 from J; bases not matched to a gene: 0. The chain's CDR3 is CASSWTGAYEQYF. CDR3 in DNA: TGTGCCAGCAGCTGGACAGGGGCCTACGAGCAGTACTTC.

The chain couples TRBV4-3 to TRBJ2-7, with 8 bases aligning to TRBD1. Trimming at V came to 1 base and at J to 0 bases, leaving 2 bases not matched to a gene. Germline V gene sequence: CDR1 LGHNA, CDR2 YSLEER. CDR3 size: 15 residues. In DNA, the CDR3 is TGCGCCAGCAGCCAAGGGACAGGGATCTCCTACGAGCAGTACTTC. Encoded protein: CASSQGTGISYEQYF.

The rearrangement uses TRBV7-8 and TRBJ1-5; 8 bases are a match to TRBD1. After removal of 1 base from V and 4 bases from J, the junction contained 15 bases not matched to a gene. Germline lookup yields CDR1 SGHVS and CDR2 FQNEAQ. This CDR3 has 19 residues. The chain's CDR3 is CASSLGYRGTLLSNQPQHF. The CDR3 DNA reads TGTGCCAGCAGCTTAGGATACAGGGGGACACTTTTATCTAATCAGCCCCAGCATTTT.

The chain recombines TRBV6-5 with TRBJ1-2, with D tentatively TRBD1 (5 bases). Trimming removed 6 bases at V and 8 bases at J, with 19 bases between. This CDR3 comprises 14 residues. Germline CDR1 is MNHEY and CDR2 is SVGAGI. CDR3 sequence (DNA): TGTGCCAGCAGGACATGGGATGCAAGGGGAGGCTACACCTTC. Amino acid sequence: CASRTWDARGGYTF.

The rearrangement joins TRBV6-5 to TRBJ2-7, with D unresolved. This CDR3 spans 12 amino acids. The germline gives CDR1 MNHEY, CDR2 SVGAGI. V was pared by 0 bases and J by 3 bases, with 3 bases between. CDR3 coding DNA: TGTGCCAGCAGTTACTCCAGCTACGAGCAGTACTTC. As protein: CASSYSSYEQYF.

This clone was detected only a few times. The chain combines TRBV28 with TRBJ2-7; 11 nucleotides align to TRBD2. Per the germline V gene, CDR1 is MDHEN and CDR2 is SYDVKM. Trimming took 1 base from V and 0 from J; bases not matched to a gene: 8. The CDR3 runs to 18 residues. The CDR3: CASSLSVGLAGFSYEQYF. The DNA for the CDR3 is TGTGCCAGCAGTTTATCAGTCGGACTAGCGGGTTTCTCCTACGAGCAGTACTTC.

As for this clone: The same CDR3 also results from other DNA sequences found in this sample. This chain connects TRBV4-3 to TRBJ2-3; 13 bases fit TRBD2. Germline V lookup: CDR1 LGHNA, CDR2 YSLEER. With 3 bases clipped from V and 8 bases from J, the junction kept 5 bases outside the gene matches. The CDR3 contains 15 residues. The CDR3 region is CASSQVTSGRGTQYF. CDR3 sequence (DNA): TGCGCCAGCAGCCAGGTTACTAGCGGGAGGGGTACGCAGTATTTT.

This chain joins TRBV5-1 and TRBJ1-4; TRBD1 matches at 8 bases. With V trimmed by 6 bases and J by 7 bases, 8 bases remained unmatched. In germline, CDR1 is SGHRS, CDR2 YFSETQ. This CDR3 region has 14 residues. CDR3 nucleotide sequence: TGCGCCAGCACCCCGGGACAGGAATCTGAAAAACTGTTTTTT. This sequence encodes CASTPGQESEKLFF.

V is TRBV5-4 and J is TRBJ2-5, with TRBD1 matching 9 bases. V trimming: 4 bases; J trimming: 2 bases; junction bases outside the gene matches: 6. The CDR3 loop spans 15 amino acids. Germline CDR1 is SGHNT and CDR2 is YYREEE (reference sequence). The CDR3 loop reads CASSRGGQGQETQYF. The CDR3 coding sequence is TGTGCCAGCAGCAGGGGCGGACAGGGGCAAGAGACCCAGTACTTC.

The chain recombines TRBV7-3 with TRBJ1-2; 8 bases fit TRBD1. The CDR3 sequence is 14 residues long. CDR1 SGHTA and CDR2 FQGTGA come from the germline V gene. V dropped 4 bases and J dropped 8; count of bases not matched to a gene: 9. Written as DNA, the CDR3 is TGTGCCAGCAGCTACGACAGGGGTGGTTCGGGCTACACCTTC. Protein: CASSYDRGGSGYTF.

This chain joins TRBV4-1 and TRBJ1-2; 11 bases map to TRBD1. This CDR3 spans 15 amino acids. V lost 4 bases to trimming and J lost 6 bases; unmatched junction nucleotides: 7. Germline V lookup: CDR1 MGHRA, CDR2 YSYEKL. The CDR3 here is CASSPGQGAIDGYTF. DNA for the CDR3: TGCGCCAGCAGCCCTGGACAGGGGGCGATCGATGGCTACACCTTC.

The chain has TRBV7-9 and TRBJ1-4; no reliable D call. V lost 5 bases, J lost 7 bases, and 8 bases lay in between. In germline, CDR1 is SEHNR, CDR2 FQNEAQ (reference sequence). The CDR3 contains 12 residues. The DNA for the CDR3 is TGTGCCAGCAGCCAAACGGGTGAAAAACTGTTTTTT. Protein sequence: CASSQTGEKLFF.

The rearrangement links TRBV30 to TRBJ1-4; D not resolved. The length of the CDR3 is 11 residues. Trimming left V 5 bases short and J 6 bases short, with 7 bases between. Germline V gene lookup returns CDR1 GTSNPN and CDR2 SVGIG (reference sequence). The CDR3 DNA is TGTGCCTGGTCCGAGTATGAAAAACTGTTTTTT. Amino acid sequence: CAWSEYEKLFF.

Notes on this clone: One end of the junction does not line up with germline, which may come from a read error. This rearrangement joins TRBV7-9 to TRBJ1-1; 10 positions agree with TRBD1. Germline-derived CDR1 and CDR2 are SEHNR and FQNEAQ (reference sequence). There are 15 residues in the CDR3. This CDR3 reads CSSSRAGTGVAEAFF. The CDR3 DNA sequence: TGTTCCAGCAGCCGGGCGGGGACAGGGGTTGCTGAAGCTTTCTTT.

This clone was observed a handful of times. This chain uses TRBV2 with TRBJ1-1, with a weak D call TRBD1 (6 bases). Germline V gene sequence: CDR1 SNHLY, CDR2 FYNNEI. The length of the CDR3 is 14 residues. V gave up 4 bases and J gave up 4 bases, with 13 bases separating them. The CDR3 sequence is CASSGTGLGTEAFF. The CDR3 DNA is TGTGCCAGCAGTGGTACAGGGTTAGGCACTGAAGCTTTCTTT.

This chain uses TRBV7-3 with TRBJ1-1; tentatively, D is TRBD1 (6 bases). The CDR3 consists of 16 residues. V was shortened by 0 bases and J by 0 bases, with 11 bases between the two germline ends. Germline CDR1 is SGHTA and CDR2 is FQGTGA. The CDR3 is CASSLTGTSMNTEAFF. The DNA of the CDR3 is TGTGCCAGCAGCTTAACCGGGACATCGATGAACACTGAAGCTTTCTTT.

The chain recombines TRBV28 with TRBJ2-1; D perhaps matches TRBD1 (5 bases). The CDR3 has 13 residues. Trimming took off 8 bases at V and 8 bases at J, with 16 bases between the two ends. The germline CDR1 and CDR2 sequences are MDHEN and SYDVKM. The CDR3 loop reads CASRTIGRDEQFF. The DNA for the CDR3 is TGTGCCAGCCGTACCATAGGCAGGGATGAGCAGTTCTTC.

This clone was seen only a few times. The chain has TRBV28 and TRBJ2-7; 7 bases match TRBD2. Unmatched junction bases numbered 11, after V lost 6 bases and J lost 3 bases. The germline V gene encodes CDR1 MDHEN and CDR2 SYDVKM. The length of the CDR3 is 15 residues. CDR3 loop: CASSSSGGAHYEQYF. The CDR3 nucleotides are TGTGCCAGCAGCTCCTCGGGGGGTGCTCACTACGAGCAGTACTTC.

This sequence joins TRBV19 and TRBJ1-2; D is undetermined. The germline gives CDR1 LNHDA, CDR2 SQIVND (reference sequence). The CDR3 covers 12 residues. V was cut by 8 bases and J by 2 bases, with 9 bases left in between. The CDR3 protein is CASHRENYGYTF. The CDR3 bases are TGTGCCAGTCATAGGGAGAACTATGGCTACACCTTC.

The rearrangement joins TRBV4-3 to TRBJ2-3, with 14 bases that match TRBD2. The CDR3 has 17 residues. With 2 bases clipped from V and 3 bases from J, the junction kept 4 bases outside the gene matches. Germline V gives CDR1 LGHNA, CDR2 YSLEER. CDR3 DNA sequence: TGCGCCAGCAGCCAAAGACTAGCGGGAGGGCGGACAGATACGCAGTATTTT. Translated, it gives CASSQRLAGGRTDTQYF.

The chain combines TRBV27 with TRBJ2-1; D is possibly TRBD2 (6 bases). Germline CDR1 and CDR2: MNHEY and SMNVEV (reference sequence). The CDR3 spans 13 residues. Trimming took off 3 bases at V and 7 bases at J, with 10 bases between the two ends. In nucleotides, the CDR3 is TGTGCCAGCAGTTTCGGGACTGGGAATGAGCAGTTCTTC. It is translated as CASSFGTGNEQFF.

The chain employs TRBV28 and TRBJ2-1; TRBD2 matches 8 bases. The CDR3 loop spans 14 amino acids. V lost 5 bases and J lost 10; bases outside the gene matches: 10. Looked up from germline, CDR1 is MDHEN and CDR2 is SYDVKM. The CDR3 is CASSPGTSFNEQFF. CDR3 sequence (DNA): TGTGCCAGCAGTCCCGGGACTAGTTTCAACGAGCAGTTCTTC.

The gene calls are TRBV7-9 and TRBJ1-1, with 8 nucleotides matching TRBD1. This CDR3 contains 12 residues. Losses at the gene ends were 4 bases for V and 6 bases for J; bases not matched to a gene: 1. CDR1 is SEHNR and CDR2 is FQNEAQ in the germline V gene (reference sequence). CDR3 sequence reads: CASSSDRAEAFF. The CDR3 DNA reads as TGTGCCAGCAGCTCGGACAGGGCTGAAGCTTTCTTT.

J is TRBJ2-7 and V is TRBV9; D is perhaps TRBD1 (6 bases). V shed 4 bases and J shed 6 bases, with 17 bases lying between them. Per the germline V gene, CDR1 is SGDLS and CDR2 is YYNGEE. The CDR3 runs 14 residues. CDR3 DNA: TGTGCCAGCAGCTCACGAACAGGGTCCCCCGAGCAGTACTTC. As protein: CASSSRTGSPEQYF.

The V gene is TRBV7-2, the J gene TRBJ2-3, with a tentative D call TRBD1 (5 bases). Germline-derived CDR1 and CDR2 are SGHTA and FQGNSA. The CDR3 totals 14 residues. V lost 5 bases to trimming and J lost 3 bases, with 12 bases between them. In DNA, the CDR3 is TGTGCCAGCAGCCCTTCACAGGCTACAGATACGCAGTATTTT. Translated: CASSPSQATDTQYF.

The rearrangement uses TRBV5-6 and TRBJ1-2; D is unresolved. The CDR3 runs to 13 residues. Trimming took 3 bases from V and 8 from J, leaving 14 bases between them. CDR1 is SGHDT and CDR2 is YYEEEE in the germline V gene. The CDR3 loop reads CASSWVGPNGYTF. For the CDR3, the DNA is TGTGCCAGCAGCTGGGTGGGCCCGAACGGCTACACCTTC.

The chain carries TRBV11-2 and TRBJ1-1, with 8 bases that match TRBD1. There are 15 residues in the CDR3. Trimming removed 5 bases from V and 4 bases from J; junction bases left unmatched: 9. Germline values: CDR1 SGHAT, CDR2 FQNNGV. The CDR3 coding sequence is TGTGCCAGCAGCACTGGACAGGGTCAGAGCACTGAAGCTTTCTTT. As protein: CASSTGQGQSTEAFF.

The chain couples TRBV9 to TRBJ2-2; TRBD2 might be the D (6 bases). V lost 7 bases, J lost 1 base, and 17 bases lay in between. The CDR3 extends over 16 amino acids. CDR1 and CDR2 from the germline V gene are SGDLS and YYNGEE. The CDR3 region has the DNA TGTGCCAGCCAGAACTTGGGGCGGGAGAACACCGGGGAGCTGTTTTTT. It codes for CASQNLGRENTGELFF.

This rearrangement joins TRBV27 to TRBJ2-7, with TRBD2 matching over 10 bases. The germline V gene has CDR1 MNHEY and CDR2 SMNVEV (reference sequence). This CDR3 contains 19 residues. Germline trimming cut 0 bases from V and 0 bases from J; bases unmatched to any gene: 11. CDR3 sequence (DNA): TGTGCCAGCAGTTTATCTTTCCCACTAGCGGGGCGTTCCTCCTACGAGCAGTACTTC. Protein product: CASSLSFPLAGRSSYEQYF.

This chain uses TRBV28 with TRBJ1-1, with 7 bases aligning to TRBD1. V was clipped by 6 bases and J by 1 base; unmatched bases: 11. Germline assignment: CDR1 MDHEN and CDR2 SYDVKM. CDR3 size: 16 residues. As DNA, the CDR3 is TGTGCCAGCAGCTACCCTGGGCGGACAGGGAACACTGAAGCTTTCTTT. The encoded protein is CASSYPGRTGNTEAFF.

This clone was counted between two and nine times. The chain links TRBV29-1 to TRBJ2-2; tentatively, D is TRBD1 (6 bases). The CDR3 runs to 14 residues. CDR1 and CDR2 from the germline V gene are SQVTM and ANQGSEA. The ends were cut back, 3 bases at V and 7 bases at J, with 15 bases in the middle. The CDR3 DNA is TGCAGCGTTGAGCGTCGACAGGTTGGCGGGGAGCTGTTTTTT. Translating it yields CSVERRQVGGELFF.

V is TRBV5-1 and J is TRBJ2-1; TRBD1 is a possible D gene (6 bases). In germline, CDR1 is SGHRS, CDR2 YFSETQ. The CDR3 covers 16 residues. Trimming removed 0 bases at V and 1 base at J, with 11 bases between. The CDR3 spells CASSLEGGGSYNEQFF. CDR3 DNA: TGCGCCAGCAGCTTGGAAGGGGGTGGATCCTACAATGAGCAGTTCTTC.